This TCR beta chain is from a study of T cell repertoires in cytomegalovirus infection. About the research overall: The public TCR beta signatures pointed to both CMV infection and matching HLA type.

This clonotype was picked up a small number of times. Its antigen is still unknown. TCRdb processed the reads anew with MiXCR; each CDR3 protein has one entry. The table lists some 440,000 distinct CDR3 sequences, 30% to 40% of them singletons. Study-wide results and limits: Clonotypes of TCR beta that were HLA-C-restricted and CMV-specific dominated the ex vivo response.

The germline V gene has CDR1 DFQATT and CDR2 SNEGSKA (reference sequence). Trimming shortened V by 0 bases and J by 2 bases, and 14 bases separated the two germline ends. The CDR3 is 16 amino acids. The TCR was taken from a human donor in good health (CMV status not recorded). Some clones in this sample may be carry-over from other donors' samples. The chain joins TRBV20-1 to TRBJ1-5; tentatively, D is TRBD1 (5 bases). The sequencing input was PBMCs. CDR3: CSARDLVGVGNQPQHF. The CDR3 DNA is TGCAGTGCTAGAGATTTAGTGGGGGTAGGCAATCAGCCCCAGCATTTT.